This TCR beta chain was captured by sequencing in a study of early T cells in non-severe SARS-CoV-2 infection. Background on the study: Sequencing targeted bulk RNA from unsorted whole blood, leaving chains unpaired. Study results and limitations: Anti-spike CD8 specificities were favored by VDJdb matching, whose results missed private and CD4 specificities.

Unique molecular identifiers (one per individual cDNA molecule) were attached. A single record per CDR3 protein comes from TCRdb applying MiXCR to the 5' RACE reads. The sample contains 63,000 or so distinct CDR3 sequences, approximately 12% of which appear only once. Notes on this clonotype: Its antigen is not known.

Trimming removed 1 base from V and 12 bases from J; junction bases left unmatched: 5. The CDR3 has 13 residues. The source of this sequence is an adult who was a healthcare worker with PCR-confirmed SARS-CoV-2 infection or an uninfected control (not recorded which). The sample consisted of whole blood. The gene calls are TRBV12-3 or TRBV12-4 and TRBJ2-4, with TRBD1 matching over 8 bases. DNA of the CDR3: TGTGCCAGCAGTTTAGGGCTTCAGGGGGCTCAGTACTTC. This encodes CASSLGLQGAQYF.